These 30 T cell receptor beta chains were all obtained from the same sample, sequenced in a study of beta chain features in type 1 diabetes. What was sequenced were expressed TCRB transcripts, since all of the isolated RNA had been reverse transcribed. Some clones are missing from TCRdb's copy, which holds only in-frame ones; the method was immunoSEQ multiplex PCR. The table shows under 450,000 clones, with over 13% occurring only once. Input material: naive CD4+ T cells from blood. These receptors were taken from a woman younger than 35 in good health.

J is TRBJ2-1 and V is TRBV19; a possible D gene is TRBD1 (5 bases). The length of the CDR3 is 15 residues. Germline V gene sequence: CDR1 LNHDA, CDR2 SQIVND (reference sequence). The V end was cut by 1 base, the J end by 6 bases, with 13 bases between. This chain's CDR3 is CASSIGAGRVNEQFF. Here the CDR3 DNA reads TGTGCCAGTAGTATAGGGGCAGGGCGTGTCAATGAGCAGTTCTTC. Combining the CDR3 with reference TRBV19 and TRBJ2-1 gives the whole variable domain DGGITQSPKYLFRKEGQNVTLSCEQNLNHDAMYWYRQDPGQGLRLIYYSQIVNDFQKGDIAEGYSVSREKKESFPLTVTSAQKNPTAFYLCASSIGAGRVNEQFFGPGTRLTVL.

V is TRBV18 and J is TRBJ2-5; tentatively, D is TRBD2 (6 bases). Germline CDR1 reads KGHSH; CDR2 reads LQKENI. The ends were cut back, 3 bases at V and 5 bases at J, with 16 bases in the middle. The CDR3 covers 15 residues. CDR3 region: CASSPQTGGIETQYF. In DNA form, the CDR3 reads TGTGCCAGCTCACCTCAGACTGGAGGGATCGAGACCCAGTACTTC.

As for this clone: This sample includes further DNA sequences coding for the same CDR3. The rearrangement uses TRBV6-4 and TRBJ1-1; 10 bases align to TRBD1. V gave up 6 bases and J gave up 2 bases; unmatched junction bases: 3. Per the germline V gene, CDR1 is MRHNA and CDR2 is SNTAGT. The CDR3 extends over 14 amino acids. The CDR3 DNA is TGTGCCAGCAGGAGGGACAGGGGTAACACTGAAGCTTTCTTT. Its protein product is CASRRDRGNTEAFF.

The V call is TRBV27, the J call TRBJ2-1, with 7 bases that match TRBD1. Germline CDR1 and CDR2: MNHEY and SMNVEV (reference sequence). V shed 4 bases and J 9 bases; nucleotides not matched to a gene: 12. The CDR3 has 15 amino acids. CDR3 DNA: TGTGCCAGCAGTTCGGAAACGGGACAGCACCGTGAGCAGTTCTTC. It translates to CASSSETGQHREQFF.

The chain combines TRBV7-9 with TRBJ1-2; D may be TRBD1 (5 bases). V dropped 2 bases and J dropped 8 bases, with 15 bases sitting between them. Germline loops: CDR1 SEHNR, CDR2 FQNEAQ (reference sequence). The CDR3 is 14 residues long. The CDR3 nucleotides are TGTGCCAGCAGCTTACTAGGCAGGGTAGACGGCTACACCTTC. Encoded protein: CASSLLGRVDGYTF.

With regard to this clone: Other DNA sequences within the sample encode an identical CDR3. V usage is TRBV5-1 and J usage is TRBJ2-5; D is unclear. CDR3 length: 13 residues. Deletions cut 0 bases from V and 1 base from J, with 4 bases between. Germline CDR1 and CDR2: SGHRS and YFSETQ. Written as DNA, the CDR3 is TGCGCCAGCAGCTTGGGCGGCCAAGAGACCCAGTACTTC. Translating gives CASSLGGQETQYF.

J is TRBJ1-5 and V is TRBV15; D possibly corresponds to TRBD1 (5 bases). The CDR3 totals 15 residues. Trimming shortened V by 5 bases and J by 2 bases, and 13 bases separated the two germline ends. Germline lookup yields CDR1 LNHNV and CDR2 YYDKDF (reference sequence). As DNA, the CDR3 is TGTGCCACCAGCGGCCGGACATTCGGCAATCAGCCCCAGCATTTT. It codes for CATSGRTFGNQPQHF. Drawing the rest from reference TRBV15 and TRBJ1-5, the complete variable domain is DAMVIQNPRYQVTQFGKPVTLSCSQTLNHNVMYWYQQKSSQAPKLLFHYYDKDFNNEADTPDNFQSRRPNTSFCFLDIRSPGLGDTAMYLCATSGRTFGNQPQHFGDGTRLSIL.

This sequence joins TRBV9 and TRBJ2-1, with D hard to call. This CDR3 is 12 amino acids long. V was trimmed by 0 bases and J by 8 bases, leaving 6 bases between them. Germline CDR1 is SGDLS and CDR2 is YYNGEE. CDR3 amino acids: CASSVVRYEQFF. The CDR3 nucleotides are TGTGCCAGCAGCGTAGTCAGGTATGAGCAGTTCTTC.

This clone was seen a handful of times. The chain has TRBV5-1 and TRBJ2-1; tentative D call: TRBD2 (5 bases). This CDR3 spans 14 amino acids. CDR1 is SGHRS and CDR2 is YFSETQ in the germline V gene. Trimming left V 0 bases short and J 4 bases short, with 8 bases between. The CDR3 nucleotides read TGCGCCAGCAGCTTGGATACTAGTTACAATGAGCAGTTCTTC. This translates into CASSLDTSYNEQFF. Full variable domain (rest looked up from reference TRBV5-1 and TRBJ2-1): KAGVTQTPRYLIKTRGQQVTLSCSPISGHRSVSWYQQTPGQGLQFLFEYFSETQRNKGNFPGRFSGRQFSNSRSEMNVSTLELGDSALYLCASSLDTSYNEQFFGPGTRLTVL.

This chain links TRBV9 with TRBJ1-2; 8 bases are shared with TRBD1. The CDR3 consists of 16 residues. With 3 bases clipped from V and 1 base from J, the junction kept 8 bases outside the gene matches. The germline gives CDR1 SGDLS, CDR2 YYNGEE. The CDR3 sequence: CASSGQGAVGNYGYTF. As DNA, the CDR3 is TGTGCCAGCAGCGGGCAGGGGGCGGTAGGTAACTATGGCTACACCTTC.

This clone turned up a few times. This chain links TRBV29-1 with TRBJ1-5, with a weak D call TRBD1 (6 bases). The V gene lost 8 bases and the J gene lost 4 bases, with 12 bases spanning the gap. Germline loops: CDR1 SQVTM, CDR2 ANQGSEA. The CDR3 consists of 12 residues. This CDR3 reads CSIQGSNQPQHF. In DNA form, the CDR3 reads TGCAGCATTCAGGGGTCGAATCAGCCCCAGCATTTT.

The rearrangement joins TRBV5-1 to TRBJ2-2, with TRBD2 identical over 10 bases. Unmatched junction bases numbered 6, after V lost 3 bases and J lost 4 bases. Germline loops: CDR1 SGHRS, CDR2 YFSETQ. The CDR3 consists of 16 residues. The CDR3 DNA reads TGCGCCAGCAGCTCTCCGGGACTAGCGTTCACCGGGGAGCTGTTTTTT. The encoded protein is CASSSPGLAFTGELFF.

This chain links TRBV4-3 with TRBJ2-1, with D uncertain. The germline V and J ends were trimmed by 0 bases and 10 bases, with 10 bases remaining between them. The CDR3 is 13 amino acids. Germline V lookup: CDR1 LGHNA, CDR2 YSLEER. The CDR3 nucleotides read TGCGCCAGCAGCCAAGAGGAGCGCTTGGAGCAGTTCTTC. It translates to CASSQEERLEQFF.

This clone was seen only a few times. This chain joins TRBV28 and TRBJ2-7, with a tentative D call TRBD1 (6 bases). The CDR3 loop spans 14 amino acids. CDR1 is MDHEN, CDR2 SYDVKM, per germline. Trimming pared 2 bases from V and 3 bases from J, leaving 11 bases between. CDR3 protein: CASSLTGTLYEQYF. The DNA of the CDR3 is TGTGCCAGCAGTTTAACAGGGACCCTCTACGAGCAGTACTTC. The full variable domain, rest sourced from reference TRBV28 and TRBJ2-7, is DVKVTQSSRYLVKRTGEKVFLECVQDMDHENMFWYRQDPGLGLRLIYFSYDVKMKEKGDIPEGYSVSREKKERFSLILESASTNQTSMYLCASSLTGTLYEQYFGPGTRLTVT.

This clone was counted between two and nine times. The genes are TRBV19 and TRBJ1-5; 9 bases are a match to TRBD1. The V and J ends lost 5 bases and 7 bases, in that order; junction bases with no gene match: 9. The length of the CDR3 is 15 residues. Looked up from germline, CDR1 is LNHDA and CDR2 is SQIVND (reference sequence). CDR3 protein: CASSGLRDRAQPQHF. CDR3 bases: TGTGCCAGTAGTGGGCTCCGGGACAGGGCGCAGCCCCAGCATTTT.

This clone was observed a handful of times. This chain uses TRBV7-2 with TRBJ1-5; D is perhaps TRBD1 (6 bases). Germline CDR1 reads SGHTA; CDR2 reads FQGNSA. V lost 5 bases and J 7 bases, leaving 12 bases between the germline ends. This CDR3 comprises 13 residues. Written as DNA, the CDR3 is TGTGCCAGCAGCCCTGGGGGCGGACAGCCCCAGCATTTT. Its protein product is CASSPGGGQPQHF. Using reference TRBV7-2 and TRBJ1-5 for the parts outside the CDR3, the full variable domain is GAGVSQSPSNKVTEKGKDVELRCDPISGHTALYWYRQSLGQGLEFLIYFQGNSAPDKSGLPSDRFSAERTGGSVSTLTIQRTQQEDSAVYLCASSPGGGQPQHFGDGTRLSIL.

This rearrangement joins TRBV5-1 to TRBJ1-5; D is unclear. V was shortened by 1 base and J by 6 bases, with 8 bases between the two germline ends. This CDR3 is 13 amino acids long. Germline lookup yields CDR1 SGHRS and CDR2 YFSETQ. DNA for the CDR3: TGCGCCAGCAGCTTGCAAGAGGGTCAGCCCCAGCATTTT. Translated, it gives CASSLQEGQPQHF.

This chain connects TRBV30 to TRBJ2-3; 7 bases fit TRBD2. Losses at the gene ends were 5 bases for V and 2 bases for J; bases not matched to a gene: 1. Germline CDR1 reads GTSNPN; CDR2 reads SVGIG (reference sequence). This CDR3 is built from 12 residues. The CDR3 bases are TGTGCCTGGGGGACTATCACAGATACGCAGTATTTT. Translated, it gives CAWGTITDTQYF.

The chain couples TRBV14 to TRBJ2-1, with TRBD2 as a possible D gene (6 bases). Trimming left V 1 base short and J 0 bases short, with 13 bases between. Looked up from germline, CDR1 is SGHDN and CDR2 is FVKESK. The CDR3 covers 17 residues. The CDR3 DNA reads as TGTGCCAGCAGCCAAGGTTCCGGCGGGAACTCCTACAATGAGCAGTTCTTC. Protein: CASSQGSGGNSYNEQFF.

The V and J genes are TRBV9 and TRBJ1-1, with unresolved D. V lost 10 bases and J 4 bases, leaving 20 bases between the germline ends. Germline V CDR1 and CDR2: SGDLS, YYNGEE. The CDR3 consists of 14 residues. The CDR3 is CAGAPGPFFTEAFF. CDR3 sequence (DNA): TGTGCCGGAGCGCCGGGTCCGTTTTTCACTGAAGCTTTCTTT.

Comments on this clone: The sample has other DNA sequences that encode this CDR3 too. V is TRBV28 and J is TRBJ1-2; D is undetermined. CDR3 size: 12 residues. V was cut by 6 bases and J by 0 bases, with 5 bases left in between. Germline V CDR1 and CDR2: MDHEN, SYDVKM. DNA for the CDR3: TGTGCCAGCAGCCCCTCTAACTATGGCTACACCTTC. Translated: CASSPSNYGYTF.

The sample holds a few counts of this clone. V gene TRBV30 combines with J gene TRBJ1-2; tentatively, D is TRBD1 (5 bases). Germline V gene lookup returns CDR1 GTSNPN and CDR2 SVGIG (reference sequence). This CDR3 spans 12 amino acids. Trimming pared 5 bases from V and 2 bases from J, leaving 9 bases between. CDR3 region: CAWARANYGYTF. CDR3 in DNA: TGTGCCTGGGCCAGGGCGAACTATGGCTACACCTTC.

This clone has only one observation. The CDR3 sequence is CASSIGLAGAFYNEQFF. The CDR3 bases are TGCGCCAGCAGCATAGGACTAGCGGGAGCCTTTTACAATGAGCAGTTCTTC. The V and J genes are TRBV5-1 and TRBJ2-1, with 13 nucleotides matching TRBD2. J gave up 4 bases and V 4 bases, and 8 bases lay outside the gene matches. This CDR3 has 17 amino acids. Germline-derived CDR1 and CDR2 are SGHRS and YFSETQ.

The gene calls are TRBV9 and TRBJ1-2, with no clear D. The CDR3 sequence is 12 residues long. Germline V gene data show CDR1 as SGDLS and CDR2 as YYNGEE. Trimming removed 0 bases from V and 5 bases from J, with 5 bases in between. The CDR3 sequence: CASSVVQYGYTF. The DNA for the CDR3 is TGTGCCAGCAGCGTAGTCCAGTATGGCTACACCTTC.

The chain joins TRBV19 to TRBJ2-3, with 7 bases matching TRBD1. From germline, CDR1 is LNHDA and CDR2 SQIVND (reference sequence). The CDR3 contains 15 residues. V lost 6 bases, J lost 6 bases, and 12 bases stayed unmatched. The CDR3 loop reads CASRRQGSPPDTQYF. DNA for the CDR3: TGTGCCAGTAGGCGACAGGGATCCCCTCCGGATACGCAGTATTTT. Combining the CDR3 with reference TRBV19 and TRBJ2-3 gives the whole variable domain DGGITQSPKYLFRKEGQNVTLSCEQNLNHDAMYWYRQDPGQGLRLIYYSQIVNDFQKGDIAEGYSVSREKKESFPLTVTSAQKNPTAFYLCASRRQGSPPDTQYFGPGTRLTVL.

The V gene is TRBV29-1, the J gene TRBJ2-1; 14 nucleotides agree with TRBD2. The CDR3 length is 17 residues. The V gene end was trimmed by 2 bases and the J gene end by 7 bases; junction bases not matched to a gene: 10. The germline V gene has CDR1 SQVTM and CDR2 ANQGSEA. The CDR3 is CSVEKIRGLAGVNEQFF. CDR3 bases: TGCAGCGTTGAAAAGATTAGGGGACTAGCGGGAGTGAATGAGCAGTTCTTC.

This clone was counted a few times. The CDR3 region has the DNA TGTGCCACCAGCAAATTGGGAGGGCAGCCCCAGCATTTT. It codes for CATSKLGGQPQHF. V usage is TRBV15 and J usage is TRBJ1-5; the D is unclear. Germline V CDR1 and CDR2: LNHNV, YYDKDF (reference sequence). V lost 4 bases and J lost 7, with 11 bases in between. The CDR3 has 13 amino acids.

The chain has TRBV7-9 and TRBJ2-2, with D maybe TRBD2 (6 bases). Germline CDR1 reads SEHNR; CDR2 reads FQNEAQ (reference sequence). The ends were cut back, 2 bases at V and 2 bases at J, with 9 bases in the middle. CDR3 size: 15 residues. The CDR3 reads CASSLFGTNTGELFF. CDR3 DNA: TGTGCCAGCAGCTTATTCGGGACTAACACCGGGGAGCTGTTTTTT.

The genes are TRBV5-4 and TRBJ2-3; no definite D call. Germline lookup yields CDR1 SGHNT and CDR2 YYREEE (reference sequence). The CDR3 is 15 amino acids. V lost 0 bases to trimming and J lost 1 base, with 9 bases between them. The CDR3 DNA is TGTGCCAGCAGCTTGGAGTTTCGGGGCACAGATACGCAGTATTTT. It translates to CASSLEFRGTDTQYF. The complete variable domain, with remaining parts taken from reference TRBV5-4 and TRBJ2-3, reads ETGVTQSPTHLIKTRGQQVTLRCSSQSGHNTVSWYQQALGQGPQFIFQYYREEENGRGNFPPRFSGLQFPNYSSELNVNALELDDSALYLCASSLEFRGTDTQYFGPGTRLTVL.

This clone was observed a handful of times. Other DNA sequences from this sample encode an identical CDR3 as well. J is TRBJ1-2 and V is TRBV10-3; 7 bases are a match to TRBD1. V gave up 4 bases and J gave up 8 bases; unmatched junction bases: 4. The CDR3 contains 12 residues. In germline, CDR1 is ENHRY, CDR2 SYGVKD. As DNA, the CDR3 is TGTGCCATCAGTGGCACAGGGGACGGCTACACCTTC. It yields the protein CAISGTGDGYTF.